A single T cell receptor beta chain is shown here with its context. This specimen belongs to a study of beta chain features in type 1 diabetes. This CDR3 has 14 amino acids. Germline CDR1 reads SGHRS; CDR2 reads YFSETQ. V lost 5 bases to trimming and J lost 3 bases; unmatched junction nucleotides: 5. The authors reverse transcribed all of the isolated RNA, so sequencing captured expressed TCRB transcripts. Sequencing was performed with immunoSEQ multiplex PCR; in TCRdb, only in-frame clones are kept and a portion is missing. The table records 200,000 to 250,000 clones, about a tenth of them present only once.

V usage is TRBV5-1 and J usage is TRBJ2-5; 9 bases line up with TRBD1. Specimen: central memory CD4+ T cells from blood. The receptor's source is a man aged 18 to 35 in good health. The CDR3 nucleotides are TGCGCCAGCAGACAGGGGGCTGGTGAAGAGACCCAGTACTTC. This translates into CASRQGAGEETQYF.